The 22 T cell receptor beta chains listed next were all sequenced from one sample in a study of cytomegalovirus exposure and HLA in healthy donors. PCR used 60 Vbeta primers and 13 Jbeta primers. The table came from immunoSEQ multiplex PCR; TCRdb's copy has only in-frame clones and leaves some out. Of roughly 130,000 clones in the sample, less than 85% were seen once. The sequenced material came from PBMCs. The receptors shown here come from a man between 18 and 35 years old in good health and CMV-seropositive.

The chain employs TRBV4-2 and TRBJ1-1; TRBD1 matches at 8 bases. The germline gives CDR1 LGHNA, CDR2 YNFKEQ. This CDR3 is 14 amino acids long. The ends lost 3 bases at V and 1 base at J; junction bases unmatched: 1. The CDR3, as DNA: TGTGCCAGCAGCCAGGGACAGGAGAACACTGAAGCTTTCTTT. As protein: CASSQGQENTEAFF.

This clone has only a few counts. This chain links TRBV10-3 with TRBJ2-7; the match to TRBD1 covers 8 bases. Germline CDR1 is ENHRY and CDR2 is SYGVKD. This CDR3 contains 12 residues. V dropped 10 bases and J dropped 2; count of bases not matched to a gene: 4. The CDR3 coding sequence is TGTGCCAGTGGACAGGGCACCTACGAGCAGTACTTC. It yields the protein CASGQGTYEQYF.

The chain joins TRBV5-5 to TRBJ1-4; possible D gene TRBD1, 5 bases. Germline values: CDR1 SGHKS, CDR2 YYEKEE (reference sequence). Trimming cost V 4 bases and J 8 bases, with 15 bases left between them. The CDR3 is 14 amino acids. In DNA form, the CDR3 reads TGTGCCAGCAGCCTCACCGGGACTGTCGAAAAACTGTTTTTT. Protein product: CASSLTGTVEKLFF.

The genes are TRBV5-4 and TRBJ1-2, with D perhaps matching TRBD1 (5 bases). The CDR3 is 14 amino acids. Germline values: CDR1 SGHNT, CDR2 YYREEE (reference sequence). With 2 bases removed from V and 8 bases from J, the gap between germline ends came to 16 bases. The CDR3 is CASSLDSRVEGYTF. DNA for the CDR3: TGTGCCAGCAGCTTAGACAGTCGGGTTGAAGGCTACACCTTC.

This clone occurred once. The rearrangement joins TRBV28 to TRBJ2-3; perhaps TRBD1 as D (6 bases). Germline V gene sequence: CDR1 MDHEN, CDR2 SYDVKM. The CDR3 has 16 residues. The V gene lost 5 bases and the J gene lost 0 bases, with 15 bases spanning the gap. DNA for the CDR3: TGTGCCAGCAGTGGAAGGGGGACCACTAGCACAGATACGCAGTATTTT. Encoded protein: CASSGRGTTSTDTQYF. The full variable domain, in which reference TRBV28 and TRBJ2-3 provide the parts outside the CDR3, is DVKVTQSSRYLVKRTGEKVFLECVQDMDHENMFWYRQDPGLGLRLIYFSYDVKMKEKGDIPEGYSVSREKKERFSLILESASTNQTSMYLCASSGRGTTSTDTQYFGPGTRLTVL.

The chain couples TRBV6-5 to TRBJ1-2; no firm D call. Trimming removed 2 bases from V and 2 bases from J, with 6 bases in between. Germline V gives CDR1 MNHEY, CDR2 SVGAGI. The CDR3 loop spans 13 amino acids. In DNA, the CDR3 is TGTGCCAGCAGTTACGGGGAGAACTATGGCTACACCTTC. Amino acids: CASSYGENYGYTF.

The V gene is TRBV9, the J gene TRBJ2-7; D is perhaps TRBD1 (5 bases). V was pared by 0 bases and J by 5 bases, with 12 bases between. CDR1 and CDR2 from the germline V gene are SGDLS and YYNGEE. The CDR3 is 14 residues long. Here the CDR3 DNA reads TGTGCCAGCAGCGTAGCGTCAGGGATCCACGAGCAGTACTTC. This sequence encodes CASSVASGIHEQYF.

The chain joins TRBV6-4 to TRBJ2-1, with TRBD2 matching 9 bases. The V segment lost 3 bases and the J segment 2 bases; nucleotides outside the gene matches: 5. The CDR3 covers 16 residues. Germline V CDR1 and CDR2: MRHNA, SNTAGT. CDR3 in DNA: TGTGCCAGCAGTGAACACGGCGGGGGGGCCTACAATGAGCAGTTCTTC. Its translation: CASSEHGGGAYNEQFF.

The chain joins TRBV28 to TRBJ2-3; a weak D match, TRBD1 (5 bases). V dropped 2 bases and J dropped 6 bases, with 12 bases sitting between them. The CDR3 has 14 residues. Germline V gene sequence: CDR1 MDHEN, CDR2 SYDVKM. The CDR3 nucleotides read TGTGCCAGCAGTTTACGGGCAGGGTTGGATACGCAGTATTTT. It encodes CASSLRAGLDTQYF.

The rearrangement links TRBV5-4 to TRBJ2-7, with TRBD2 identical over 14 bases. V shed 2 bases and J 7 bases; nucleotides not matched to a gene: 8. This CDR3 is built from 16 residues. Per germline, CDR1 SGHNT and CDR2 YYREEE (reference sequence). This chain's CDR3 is CASSLRTSGGPSEQYF. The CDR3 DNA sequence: TGTGCCAGCAGCTTAAGGACTAGCGGGGGGCCGTCGGAGCAGTACTTC.

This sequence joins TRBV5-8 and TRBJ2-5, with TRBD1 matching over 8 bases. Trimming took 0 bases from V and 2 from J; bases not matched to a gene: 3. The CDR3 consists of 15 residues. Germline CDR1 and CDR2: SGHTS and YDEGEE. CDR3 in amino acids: CASSLGTGKQETQYF. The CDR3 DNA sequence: TGTGCCAGCAGCTTGGGGACAGGGAAACAAGAGACCCAGTACTTC. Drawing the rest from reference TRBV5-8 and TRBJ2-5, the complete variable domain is EAGVTQSPTHLIKTRGQQATLRCSPISGHTSVYWYQQALGLGLQFLLWYDEGEERNRGNFPPRFSGRQFPNYSSELNVNALELEDSALYLCASSLGTGKQETQYFGPGTRLLVL.

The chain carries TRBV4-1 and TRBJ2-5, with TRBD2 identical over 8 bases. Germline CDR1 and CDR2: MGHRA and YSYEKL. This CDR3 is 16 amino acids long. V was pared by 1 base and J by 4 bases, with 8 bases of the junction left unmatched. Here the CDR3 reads CASSQAPGSGRETQYF. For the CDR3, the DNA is TGCGCCAGCAGCCAAGCCCCTGGGAGCGGGAGAGAGACCCAGTACTTC.

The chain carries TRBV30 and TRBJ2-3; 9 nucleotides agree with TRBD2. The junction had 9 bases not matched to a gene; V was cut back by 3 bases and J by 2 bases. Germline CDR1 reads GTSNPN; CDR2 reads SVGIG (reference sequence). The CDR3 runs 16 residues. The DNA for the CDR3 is TGTGCCTGGAGAGAGTCAGCTAGCGGGGTCACAGATACGCAGTATTTT. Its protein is CAWRESASGVTDTQYF.

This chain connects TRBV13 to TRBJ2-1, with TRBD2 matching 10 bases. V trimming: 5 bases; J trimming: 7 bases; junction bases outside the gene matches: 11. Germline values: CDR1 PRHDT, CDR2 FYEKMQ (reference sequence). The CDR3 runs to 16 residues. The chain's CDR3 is CASSRPGTSVVNEQFF. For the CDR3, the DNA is TGTGCCAGCAGCAGACCAGGGACTAGCGTGGTGAATGAGCAGTTCTTC.

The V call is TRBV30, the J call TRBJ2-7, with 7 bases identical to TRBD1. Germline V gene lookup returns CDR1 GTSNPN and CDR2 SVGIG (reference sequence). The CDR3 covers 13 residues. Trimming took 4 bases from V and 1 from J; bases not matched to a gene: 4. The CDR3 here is CAWTRTGSYEQYF. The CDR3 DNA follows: TGTGCCTGGACCAGGACAGGTTCCTACGAGCAGTACTTC.

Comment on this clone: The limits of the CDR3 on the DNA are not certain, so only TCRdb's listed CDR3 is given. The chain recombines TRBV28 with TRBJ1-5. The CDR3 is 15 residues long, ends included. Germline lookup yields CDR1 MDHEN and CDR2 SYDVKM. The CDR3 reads CASSSSGDWRQPQHF.

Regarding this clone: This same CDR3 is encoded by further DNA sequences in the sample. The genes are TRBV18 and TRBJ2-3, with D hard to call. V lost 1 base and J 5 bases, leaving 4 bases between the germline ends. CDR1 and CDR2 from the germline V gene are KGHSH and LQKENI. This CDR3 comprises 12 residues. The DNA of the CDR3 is TGTGCCAGCTCACCACGAGAAGATACGCAGTATTTT. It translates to CASSPREDTQYF. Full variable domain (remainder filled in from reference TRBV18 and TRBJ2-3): NAGVMQNPRHLVRRRGQEARLRCSPMKGHSHVYWYRQLPEEGLKFMVYLQKENIIDESGMPKERFSAEFPKEGPSILRIQQVVRGDSAAYFCASSPREDTQYFGPGTRLTVL.

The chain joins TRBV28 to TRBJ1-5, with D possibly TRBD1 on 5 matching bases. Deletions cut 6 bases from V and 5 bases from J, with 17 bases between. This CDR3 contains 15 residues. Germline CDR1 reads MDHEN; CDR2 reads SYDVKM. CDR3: CASSFNLRGDQPQHF. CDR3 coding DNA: TGTGCCAGCAGCTTTAACTTAAGGGGCGATCAGCCCCAGCATTTT.

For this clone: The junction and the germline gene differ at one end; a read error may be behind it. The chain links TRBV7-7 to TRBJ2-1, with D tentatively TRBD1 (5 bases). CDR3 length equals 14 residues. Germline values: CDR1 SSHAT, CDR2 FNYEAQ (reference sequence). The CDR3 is CASSAGQGTYEQFF. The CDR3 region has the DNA TGTGCTAGCAGCGCCGGGCAGGGTACATATGAGCAGTTCTTC.

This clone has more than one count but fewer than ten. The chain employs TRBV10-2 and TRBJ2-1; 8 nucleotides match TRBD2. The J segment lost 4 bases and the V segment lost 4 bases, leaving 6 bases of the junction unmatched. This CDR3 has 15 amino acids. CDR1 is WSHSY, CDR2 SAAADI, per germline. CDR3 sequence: CASSVTSAEYNEQFF. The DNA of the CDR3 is TGCGCCAGCAGTGTGACTAGCGCAGAGTACAATGAGCAGTTCTTC.

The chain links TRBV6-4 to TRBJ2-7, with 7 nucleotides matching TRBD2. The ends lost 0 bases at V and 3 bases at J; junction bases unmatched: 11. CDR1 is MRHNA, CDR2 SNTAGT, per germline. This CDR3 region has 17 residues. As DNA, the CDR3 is TGTGCCAGCAGTGACTCCGCCTGGCAGCGGGAATTCTACGAGCAGTACTTC. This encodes CASSDSAWQREFYEQYF.

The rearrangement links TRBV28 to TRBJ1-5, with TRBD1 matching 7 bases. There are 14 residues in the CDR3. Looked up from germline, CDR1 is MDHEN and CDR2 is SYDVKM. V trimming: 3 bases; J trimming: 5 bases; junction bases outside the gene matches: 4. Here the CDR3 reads CASSFAQGDQPQHF. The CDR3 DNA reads TGTGCCAGCAGTTTTGCGCAGGGGGATCAGCCCCAGCATTTT.